A selection of T cell receptor beta chains follows, all from one sample in a study of shared T cell receptors in the human thymus. Sequencing used immunoSEQ multiplex PCR; TCRdb keeps in-frame clones, though not all of them. The data show about 660,000 clones, with about 90% seen just once and 0.0094% held by the top ten. These data are also associated with another study on human thymus T cells.

The specimen was thymocytes. The receptors were sampled from a boy younger than two with a congenital heart defect. CDR3s include the opening cysteine and the closing phenylalanine or tryptophan. D genes are given only for firm matches. For some rows the clone size is stated as once, few or many, or as a class when expanded; others skip it.

TRBJ2-6 TRBV28 few . CASSLRSSGANVLTF TGTGCCAGCAGTTTAAGGAGCTCTGGGGCCAACGTCCTGACTTTC
TRBJ2-5 TRBV5-4 . . CASSPNRVQETQYF TGTGCCAGCAGCCCTAACAGGGTCCAAGAGACCCAGTACTTC
TRBJ2-7 TRBV14 once TRBD2 CASSQSRGGYEQYF TGTGCCAGCAGCCAGTCTCGGGGGGGGTACGAGCAGTACTTC
TRBJ1-6 TRBV28 . . CASSLGQGGGVNSPLHF TGTGCCAGCAGTTTGGGGCAGGGCGGGGGCGTCAATTCACCCCTCCACTTT
TRBJ2-3 TRBV5-1 . TRBD1 CASSLGDRDRCTDTQYF TGCGCCAGCAGCTTGGGGGACCGGGACAGGTGCACAGATACGCAGTATTTT
TRBJ2-2 TRBV5-4 . . CASSLVAGSRELFF TGTGCCAGCAGCTTGGTAGCCGGGAGCAGGGAGCTGTTTTTT
TRBJ2-1 TRBV19 . TRBD2 CASSLPKKREGYNEQFF TGTGCCAGTAGTTTACCTAAGAAGCGGGAGGGCTACAATGAGCAGTTCTTC
TRBJ2-7 TRBV4-3 . TRBD2 CASSQDATSGLYEQYF TGCGCCAGCAGCCAAGATGCGACTAGCGGACTCTACGAGCAGTACTTC
TRBJ2-5 TRBV7-6 . . CASSLGIQGCGETQYF TGTGCCAGCAGCTTAGGGATTCAGGGTTGTGGAGAGACCCAGTACTTC
TRBJ2-5 TRBV11-2 . . CASSLTEETQYF TGTGCCAGCAGTCTGACAGAAGAGACCCAGTACTTC
TRBJ2-2 TRBV28 . TRBD2 CASSLGAGVNDGELFF TGTGCCAGCAGTTTAGGGGCGGGAGTTAATGACGGGGAGCTGTTTTTT
TRBJ2-7 TRBV29-1 . . CSVETSVGGEQYF TGCAGCGTTGAAACGAGCGTCGGTGGGGAGCAGTACTTC
TRBJ2-1 TRBV6-5 . TRBD1 CASSPRTGADNEQFF TGTGCCAGCAGTCCCCGGACAGGGGCCGACAATGAGCAGTTCTTC
TRBJ2-1 TRBV15 . TRBD2 CATSRPNGTSGNNEQFF TGTGCCACCAGCAGGCCTAACGGGACTAGCGGAAACAATGAGCAGTTCTTC
TRBJ2-3 TRBV7-2 . TRBD2 CASSLGGTSGPSTDTQYF TGTGCCAGCAGCTTAGGAGGTACTAGCGGACCGAGCACAGATACGCAGTATTTT
TRBJ2-4 TRBV6-5 few . CASSYDGGTAKNIQYF TGTGCCAGCAGTTACGATGGGGGGACGGCCAAAAACATTCAGTACTTC
TRBJ2-3 TRBV4-3 . TRBD2 CASSQEPTSGGAHTQYF TGCGCCAGCAGCCAAGAACCCACTAGCGGGGGGGCCCATACGCAGTATTTT
TRBJ2-1 TRBV6-5 . TRBD1 CASSYSTGVGYNEQFF TGTGCCAGCAGTTACTCGACAGGGGTTGGTTACAATGAGCAGTTCTTC
TRBJ1-2 TRBV14 . . CASSPLQGTRGANYGYTF TGTGCCAGCAGCCCCCTACAGGGAACTCGAGGAGCTAACTATGGCTACACCTTC
TRBJ2-1 TRBV9 . . CASSVTGDNEQFF TGTGCCAGCAGCGTAACAGGAGACAATGAGCAGTTCTTC
TRBJ1-5 TRBV5-6 . TRBD1 CASSLGDRAESNQPQHF TGTGCCAGCAGCTTGGGGGACAGGGCTGAGAGCAATCAGCCCCAGCATTTT
TRBJ1-2 TRBV7-2 . TRBD1 CASSAGRDSPYYGYTF TGTGCCAGCAGCGCCGGCCGGGACAGCCCCTACTATGGCTACACCTTC
TRBJ2-5 TRBV11-2 . TRBD2 CASSPVESGGQETQYF TGTGCCAGCAGCCCCGTTGAGAGCGGGGGCCAAGAGACCCAGTACTTC
TRBJ2-7 TRBV5-6 . . CASSKNVPEKTYEQYF TGTGCCAGCAGCAAGAACGTCCCGGAGAAGACCTACGAGCAGTACTTC
TRBJ2-7 TRBV9 once TRBD1 CASSVGSGRGHEYEQYF TGTGCCAGCAGCGTAGGTTCGGGCAGGGGGCATGAGTACGAGCAGTACTTC
TRBJ2-7 TRBV5-1 . TRBD1 CASSSGPQGEEQYF TGCGCCAGCAGCTCTGGACCCCAGGGGGAGGAGCAGTACTTC
TRBJ2-7 TRBV7-2 few . CASSLGAGSSYEQYF TGTGCCAGCAGCTTAGGGGCAGGCTCATCCTACGAGCAGTACTTC
TRBJ2-1 TRBV19 . . CASTGGDNNEQFF TGTGCCAGTACGGGCGGGGATAACAATGAGCAGTTCTTC
TRBJ2-7 TRBV18 . . CASSPDFSSYEQYF TGTGCCAGCTCACCAGACTTTTCATCTTACGAGCAGTACTTC
TRBJ2-7 TRBV25-1 . . CASRGEDEQYF TGTGCCAGCAGGGGCGAAGACGAGCAGTACTTC
TRBJ2-1 TRBV5-8 . . CASSLSGFPYNEQFF TGTGCCAGCAGCCTCAGCGGGTTTCCCTACAATGAGCAGTTCTTC
TRBJ1-2 TRBV19 . TRBD1 CASSIAGTGADGYTF TGTGCCAGTAGTATAGCCGGGACAGGGGCGGATGGCTACACCTTC
TRBJ2-7 TRBV4-3 . TRBD1 CASSHDQGDPSYEQYF TGCGCCAGCAGCCATGATCAGGGGGATCCTTCTTACGAGCAGTACTTC
TRBJ2-1 TRBV9 . TRBD2 CASSVDLAGSLRFF TGTGCCAGCAGCGTAGACCTAGCGGGAAGTCTTCGGTTCTTC
TRBJ1-1 TRBV30 . TRBD1 CAWSVSFLATDRLLRDTEAFF TGTGCCTGGAGTGTATCATTTTTAGCGACGGACAGGTTGCTCCGGGACACTGAAGCTTTCTTT
TRBJ2-1 TRBV10-2 . TRBD2 CASSQDRGVEQFF TGCGCCAGCAGTCAGGACCGGGGGGTTGAGCAGTTCTTC
TRBJ1-5 TRBV28 . . CASSPHRDVTLNQPQHF TGTGCCAGCAGTCCCCACAGGGACGTAACTCTCAATCAGCCCCAGCATTTT
TRBJ1-5 TRBV19 . . CASSSGQGGPQPQHF .
TRBJ2-7 TRBV6-6 once . CASSYYRDRYEQYF TGTGCCAGCAGTTATTACAGGGATAGGTACGAGCAGTACTTC
TRBJ1-3 TRBV6-5 . TRBD1 CASTQGGFGNTIYF TGTGCCAGCACCCAGGGGGGTTTTGGAAACACCATATATTTT
TRBJ2-3 TRBV28 . TRBD2 CASFGAATSGRITDTQYF TGTGCCAGCTTCGGGGCGGCGACTAGCGGGAGGATTACAGATACGCAGTATTTT
TRBJ1-2 TRBV6-5 . TRBD1 CASRTRQGNGYTF TGTGCCAGCAGAACCCGACAGGGGAATGGCTACACCTTC
TRBJ2-5 TRBV9 once TRBD1 CASSVGTPTGREETQYF TGTGCCAGCAGCGTAGGGACGCCGACAGGGCGGGAAGAGACCCAGTACTTC
TRBJ2-7 TRBV5-5 . . CASSLVTAYYEQYF TGTGCCAGCAGCTTGGTAACAGCCTACTACGAGCAGTACTTC
TRBJ2-3 TRBV2 . . CASGENRVEADTQYF TGTGCCAGCGGAGAAAACAGGGTGGAGGCAGATACGCAGTATTTT
TRBJ1-5 TRBV29-1 . TRBD1 CSVHTGGGQPQHF TGCAGCGTTCATACAGGGGGCGGACAGCCCCAGCATTTT
TRBJ2-5 TRBV7-2 once . CASSLGGVETQYF TGTGCCAGCAGCTTAGGGGGGGTAGAGACCCAGTACTTC
TRBJ1-6 TRBV15 once . CATSSTAIASYNSPLHF TGTGCCACCAGCAGCACTGCGATTGCATCCTATAATTCACCCCTCCACTTT
TRBJ2-7 TRBV6-5 . TRBD1 CASSYGGQGSSYEQYF TGTGCCAGCAGTTACGGGGGACAGGGGAGCTCCTACGAGCAGTACTTC
TRBJ1-2 TRBV2 . . CASVGGRPTNYGYTF TGTGCCAGCGTGGGAGGTAGGCCTACTAACTATGGCTACACCTTC
TRBJ1-1 TRBV18 . TRBD1 CASSTGENTEAFF TGTGCCAGCTCGACAGGGGAAAACACTGAAGCTTTCTTT
TRBJ1-2 TRBV27 . TRBD1 CARHPGQGYTF TGTGCCAGGCACCCGGGACAGGGCTACACCTTC
TRBJ2-3 TRBV29-1 . . CSAERAFNRDMLTDTQYF TGCAGCGCCGAAAGGGCTTTTAACCGGGACATGCTCACAGATACGCAGTATTTT